This T cell receptor (beta chain) was captured by sequencing in a study of early T cells in non-severe SARS-CoV-2 infection. Study summary: Sequencing was performed on bulk RNA from unsorted whole blood, leaving chains unpaired.

About this clonotype: Its specificity is not known.

From germline, CDR1 is KGHDR and CDR2 SFDVKD. The CDR3 sequence is 14 residues long. Trimming took 4 bases from V and 0 from J, leaving 9 bases between them. Study findings and constraints: CD4 and private specificities were missed by VDJdb matching, which favored anti-spike CD8 responses.

Individual cDNA molecules were tagged with unique molecular identifiers, the study reported. A single record per CDR3 protein comes from TCRdb applying MiXCR to the 5' RACE reads. This table has around 71,000 distinct CDR3 sequences, over 8% appearing once. This chain uses TRBV24-1 with TRBJ2-7; no clear D gene. This clonotype was obtained from an adult who was a healthcare worker with PCR-confirmed SARS-CoV-2 infection or an uninfected control (not recorded which). Sequenced material: whole blood, taken at baseline. This CDR3 reads CATSDPAHSYEQYF. CDR3 in DNA: TGTGCCACCAGTGACCCCGCCCACTCCTACGAGCAGTACTTC.